Presented here are 23 T cell receptor beta chains from one specimen sequenced in a study of T cells in Graves' hyperthyroidism and ophthalmopathy. The TCR beta CDR3 regions underwent amplification using RNA transcripts as the source. When the TCR CDR3 underwent first-round RT-PCR, the HTBI primer set was used. TCRdb re-called the multiplex PCR reads through MiXCR, storing one row per CDR3 protein. The sample holds roughly 500,000 distinct CDR3 sequences, approximately 49% seen once. Sequencing was performed on peripheral blood or thyroid tissue (not recorded which). The origin of the receptors is an adult woman with Graves' disease, either hyperthyroidism or ophthalmopathy (not recorded which).

This clonotype turned up a few times. V and J are TRBV29-1 and TRBJ2-7; possible D gene TRBD2, 6 bases. Germline CDR1 SQVTM, CDR2 ANQGSEA. The V and J ends lost 8 bases and 6 bases respectively, with 17 bases between them. The CDR3 has 12 amino acids. For the CDR3, the DNA is TGCAGCTTAGGACCGGGAGAGAGCGAGCAGTACTTC. Protein product: CSLGPGESEQYF.

This clonotype has a count of ten or more. This chain connects TRBV13 to TRBJ2-5; TRBD1 aligns across 9 bases. CDR1 and CDR2 from the germline V gene are PRHDT and FYEKMQ (reference sequence). V lost 0 bases to trimming and J lost 5 bases; unmatched junction nucleotides: 7. The CDR3 contains 16 residues. The CDR3 region has the DNA TGTGCCAGCAGCTTAGGCTGGGACAGGGTAGAGGAGACCCAGTACTTC. It yields the protein CASSLGWDRVEETQYF.

The chain carries TRBV20-1 and TRBJ2-5; TRBD2 aligns across 16 bases. Trimming took 3 bases from V and 4 from J; bases not matched to a gene: 5. In germline, CDR1 is DFQATT, CDR2 SNEGSKA (reference sequence). The CDR3 totals 16 residues. The CDR3 nucleotides read TGCAGTGCTAGCGGGACTAGCGGGAGGGCCGCAGAGACCCAGTACTTC. This gives the protein CSASGTSGRAAETQYF.

In its sample, this clonotype was seen a few times. The V call is TRBV30, the J call TRBJ1-5; the D gene is possibly TRBD1 (5 bases). The V end was cut by 2 bases, the J end by 9 bases, with 11 bases between. This CDR3 region has 12 residues. Germline assignment: CDR1 GTSNPN and CDR2 SVGIG (reference sequence). This chain's CDR3 is CAWSLRGGPQHF. The CDR3 DNA sequence: TGTGCCTGGAGTTTAAGGGGAGGGCCCCAGCATTTT.

This clonotype was counted a few times. This chain uses TRBV10-3 with TRBJ1-2, with D maybe TRBD1 (6 bases). The ends were cut back, 0 bases at V and 7 bases at J, with 15 bases in the middle. CDR1 is ENHRY, CDR2 SYGVKD, per germline. The CDR3 contains 15 residues. In DNA, the CDR3 is TGTGCCATCAGTGAGTCGAGGGGGGAAGCCACTGGCTACACCTTC. Encoded protein: CAISESRGEATGYTF.

The rearrangement links TRBV6-1 to TRBJ1-1; D unclear. The CDR3 spans 10 residues. Germline V gene lookup returns CDR1 MNHNS and CDR2 SASEGT. Trimming left V 11 bases short and J 3 bases short, with 7 bases between. The CDR3 region is CACGDTEAFF. CDR3 DNA: TGTGCCTGCGGGGACACTGAAGCTTTCTTT.

This clonotype was seen repeatedly, ten times or more. The CDR3 DNA is TGCGCCAGTCGACACGGGGTTGAAGCTTTCTTT. As protein: CASRHGVEAFF. This chain joins TRBV10-2 and TRBJ1-1; D is uncertain. Trimming took off 9 bases at V and 7 bases at J, with 12 bases between the two ends. The CDR3 sequence is 11 residues long. CDR1 is WSHSY and CDR2 is SAAADI in the germline V gene.

The chain carries TRBV5-4 and TRBJ2-5; D gene uncertain. The V gene's germline CDR1 is SGHNT and CDR2 YYREEE (reference sequence). The CDR3 contains 12 residues. V was trimmed by 2 bases and J by 5 bases, leaving 7 bases between them. The CDR3 DNA reads as TGTGCCAGCAGCTTCTCGGCTGAGACCCAGTACTTC. This translates into CASSFSAETQYF. The complete variable domain, with remaining parts taken from reference TRBV5-4 and TRBJ2-5, reads ETGVTQSPTHLIKTRGQQVTLRCSSQSGHNTVSWYQQALGQGPQFIFQYYREEENGRGNFPPRFSGLQFPNYSSELNVNALELDDSALYLCASSFSAETQYFGPGTRLLVL.

The V call is TRBV5-1, the J call TRBJ1-1, with D possibly matching TRBD1 (6 bases). CDR1 and CDR2 from the germline V gene are SGHRS and YFSETQ. With 6 bases removed from V and 6 bases from J, the gap between germline ends came to 12 bases. CDR3 length: 12 residues. CDR3 sequence reads: CASKQGSAEAFF. The CDR3 nucleotides read TGCGCCAGCAAACAGGGCAGCGCTGAAGCTTTCTTT. Supplemented by reference TRBV5-1 and TRBJ1-1, the full variable domain reads KAGVTQTPRYLIKTRGQQVTLSCSPISGHRSVSWYQQTPGQGLQFLFEYFSETQRNKGNFPGRFSGRQFSNSRSEMNVSTLELGDSALYLCASKQGSAEAFFGQGTRLTVV.

This clonotype has just one count. This chain's CDR3 is CASTRAYQETQYF. The CDR3 DNA reads as TGTGCCAGCACCAGAGCGTACCAAGAGACCCAGTACTTC. The J gene is TRBJ2-5, the V gene TRBV6-6; the D is unclear. Germline loops: CDR1 MNHNY, CDR2 SVGAGI (reference sequence). V was pared by 7 bases and J by 0 bases, with 9 bases between. The CDR3 is made up of 13 amino acids.

This clonotype has ten or more counts. The V and J genes are TRBV5-4 and TRBJ2-7, with TRBD1 matching 7 bases. This CDR3 has 14 amino acids. Germline values: CDR1 SGHNT, CDR2 YYREEE (reference sequence). V gave up 4 bases and J gave up 1 base; unmatched junction bases: 5. This CDR3 is CASSRGGESYEQYF. CDR3 nucleotides: TGTGCCAGCAGCCGAGGGGGCGAGTCCTACGAGCAGTACTTC.

This chain connects TRBV28 to TRBJ1-6; 8 bases map to TRBD1. Germline values: CDR1 MDHEN, CDR2 SYDVKM. Trimming cost V 4 bases and J 9 bases; bases outside gene matches: 5. This CDR3 comprises 14 residues. The DNA for the CDR3 is TGTGCCAGCAGTTCCAGGGGGCTCGTTTCACCCCTCCACTTT. Its translation: CASSSRGLVSPLHF. The full variable domain, completed using reference TRBV28 and TRBJ1-6, is DVKVTQSSRYLVKRTGEKVFLECVQDMDHENMFWYRQDPGLGLRLIYFSYDVKMKEKGDIPEGYSVSREKKERFSLILESASTNQTSMYLCASSSRGLVSPLHFGNGTRLTVT.

The table lists this clonotype with many counts. This chain joins TRBV20-1 and TRBJ2-5; D perhaps matches TRBD2 (7 bases). The CDR3 has 14 amino acids. V lost 1 base to trimming and J lost 5 bases, with 14 bases between them. Per germline, CDR1 DFQATT and CDR2 SNEGSKA (reference sequence). This CDR3 reads CSARAAGAWETQYF. The CDR3 DNA reads as TGCAGTGCTAGAGCGGCGGGGGCGTGGGAGACCCAGTACTTC.

The gene calls are TRBV9 and TRBJ1-1, with D perhaps TRBD1 (5 bases). Trimming removed 4 bases from V and 3 bases from J, with 10 bases in between. This CDR3 region has 13 residues. The V gene's germline CDR1 is SGDLS and CDR2 YYNGEE. The CDR3 sequence is CASSPVGDTEAFF. CDR3 nucleotide sequence: TGTGCCAGCAGCCCCGTGGGGGACACTGAAGCTTTCTTT.

This clonotype showed up many times. The chain recombines TRBV20-1 with TRBJ2-7, with D tentatively TRBD2 (6 bases). V dropped 5 bases and J dropped 7 bases, with 21 bases sitting between them. The CDR3 length is 14 residues. Looked up from germline, CDR1 is DFQATT and CDR2 is SNEGSKA (reference sequence). CDR3 in DNA: TGCAGTGCTGATAAGCGGGTCCAATCGGGAGAGCAGTACTTC. This sequence encodes CSADKRVQSGEQYF.

The sample holds a few counts of this clonotype. The gene calls are TRBV20-1 and TRBJ1-2, with D possibly TRBD1 on 6 matching bases. The CDR3 spans 15 residues. Germline V lookup: CDR1 DFQATT, CDR2 SNEGSKA (reference sequence). V lost 5 bases and J 6 bases, leaving 22 bases between the germline ends. Here the CDR3 DNA reads TGCAGTGCTCTGACCCTCGAAGTTGGGGGCGATGGCTACACCTTC. Its protein product is CSALTLEVGGDGYTF.

Regarding this clonotype: The DNA is left out, because the CDR3 cannot be placed on it with certainty; the CDR3 is given as TCRdb lists it. The J gene is TRBJ2-5, the V gene TRBV7-8; the table gives TRBD2 as D, unverified against the DNA. The CDR3 spans 20 residues, counting both ends. Germline V CDR1 and CDR2: SGHVS, FQNEAQ. CDR3 protein: CASSFYICSARDPPQETQYF.

This clonotype appeared many times. This chain joins TRBV7-2 and TRBJ1-2, with TRBD1 matching over 9 bases. The V segment lost 3 bases and the J segment 2 bases; nucleotides outside the gene matches: 7. The CDR3 totals 16 residues. In germline, CDR1 is SGHTA, CDR2 FQGNSA. The CDR3 sequence: CASSFNRGRLNYGYTF. CDR3 DNA: TGTGCCAGCAGCTTCAACAGGGGGCGCCTAAACTATGGCTACACCTTC.

This clonotype was detected a few times. V gene TRBV6-1 combines with J gene TRBJ2-7; 10 bases line up with TRBD1. After removal of 5 bases from V and 4 bases from J, the junction contained 5 bases not matched to a gene. Germline V gene sequence: CDR1 MNHNS, CDR2 SASEGT. The CDR3 spans 14 residues. The CDR3 here is CASSQGQGFYEQYF. CDR3 in DNA: TGTGCCAGCAGTCAGGGACAGGGGTTTTACGAGCAGTACTTC.

About this clonotype itself: One junction end does not reproduce the germline sequence, and a read error may be involved. This chain joins TRBV9 and TRBJ1-3, with D unclear. Germline-derived CDR1 and CDR2 are SGDLS and YYNGEE. The CDR3 contains 14 residues. The CDR3 is CASSRASSGNIIYF. Written as DNA, the CDR3 is TGTGCCAGCAGCCGAGCGAGCTCTGGAAACATCATATATTTT.

The sample holds one count of this clonotype. The chain combines TRBV2 with TRBJ1-2; maybe TRBD1 (5 bases). V was shortened by 7 bases and J by 4 bases, with 13 bases between the two germline ends. Germline V lookup: CDR1 SNHLY, CDR2 FYNNEI. This CDR3 spans 13 amino acids. The CDR3 here is CASTAGTGYGYTF. The CDR3 DNA follows: TGTGCCAGCACGGCAGGGACTGGCTATGGCTACACCTTC. Based on the CDR3 plus reference TRBV2 and TRBJ1-2, the full variable domain is EPEVTQTPSHQVTQMGQEVILRCVPISNHLYFYWYRQILGQKVEFLVSFYNNEISEKSEIFDDQFSVERPDGSNFTLKIRSTKLEDSAMYFCASTAGTGYGYTFGSGTRLTVV.

This clonotype was observed many times. The J gene is TRBJ1-5, the V gene TRBV7-8; D call uncertain. The ends were cut back, 1 base at V and 0 bases at J, with 10 bases in the middle. CDR3 length: 16 amino acids. Germline V CDR1 and CDR2: SGHVS, FQNEAQ. The CDR3 sequence is CASSLGLSDSNQPQHF. In DNA form, the CDR3 reads TGTGCCAGCAGCTTAGGTTTGTCAGATAGCAATCAGCCCCAGCATTTT.

This clonotype was detected many times. The genes are TRBV2 and TRBJ1-1; D is ambiguous. There are 14 residues in the CDR3. Germline loops: CDR1 SNHLY, CDR2 FYNNEI. Between the trimmed V and J ends, which lost 6 bases and 6 bases, there was a span of 17 bases. The CDR3 loop is CASRNRASGAEAFF. In nucleotides, the CDR3 is TGTGCCAGCAGAAACCGGGCCAGCGGGGCTGAAGCTTTCTTT.